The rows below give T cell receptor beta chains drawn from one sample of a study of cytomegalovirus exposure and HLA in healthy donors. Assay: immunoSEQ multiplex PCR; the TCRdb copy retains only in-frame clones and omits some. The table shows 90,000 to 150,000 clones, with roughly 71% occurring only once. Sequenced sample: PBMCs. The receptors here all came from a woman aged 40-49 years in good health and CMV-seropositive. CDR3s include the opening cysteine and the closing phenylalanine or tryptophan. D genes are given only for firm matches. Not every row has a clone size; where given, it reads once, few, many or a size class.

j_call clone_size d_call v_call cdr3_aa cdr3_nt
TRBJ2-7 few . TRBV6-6 CASSYPGPYEQYF TGTGCCAGCAGTTACCCTGGCCCCTACGAGCAGTACTTC
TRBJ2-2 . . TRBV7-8 CASSSQGQNTGELFF TGTGCCAGCAGCTCACAGGGACAGAACACCGGGGAGCTGTTTTTT
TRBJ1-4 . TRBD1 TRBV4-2 CASSQTGGVRTNEKLFF TGTGCCAGCAGCCAAACAGGGGGAGTTCGAACTAATGAAAAACTGTTTTTT
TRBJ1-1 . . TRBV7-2 CASSLNAGEMNTEAFF TGTGCCAGCAGCTTAAACGCAGGGGAGATGAACACTGAAGCTTTCTTT
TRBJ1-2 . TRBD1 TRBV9 CASSARGQGFSGYTF TGTGCCAGCAGCGCCCGGGGACAGGGCTTTTCTGGCTACACCTTC
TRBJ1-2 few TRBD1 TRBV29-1 CSVPTGNYGYTF TGCAGCGTTCCGACAGGGAACTATGGCTACACCTTC
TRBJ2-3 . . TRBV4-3 CASSQDITRSQDTQYF TGCGCCAGCAGCCAAGATATAACCCGGAGTCAGGATACGCAGTATTTT
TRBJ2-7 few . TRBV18 CASSPDSYEQYF TGTGCCAGCTCACCGGACAGCTACGAGCAGTACTTC
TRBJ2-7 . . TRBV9 CASSVAGGASYEQYF TGTGCCAGCAGCGTAGCTGGGGGGGCCTCATACGAGCAGTACTTC
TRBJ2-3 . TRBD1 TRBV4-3 CASSQDPPTGVSTDTQYF TGCGCCAGCAGCCAAGACCCACCGACAGGGGTTAGCACAGATACGCAGTATTTT
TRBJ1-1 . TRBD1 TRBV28 CASSRQGITGAFF TGTGCCAGCAGCAGACAGGGGATAACGGGAGCTTTCTTT
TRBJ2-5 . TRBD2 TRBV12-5 CASGFDSGLAGEETQYF TGTGCTAGTGGTTTCGATTCGGGACTAGCGGGGGAAGAGACCCAGTACTTC
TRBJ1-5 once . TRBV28 CASNPGGVSNQPQHF TGTGCCAGCAACCCTGGGGGGGTTAGCAATCAGCCCCAGCATTTT
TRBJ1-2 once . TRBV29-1 CSVVGLKNYGYTF TGCAGCGTTGTGGGACTGAAAAACTATGGCTACACCTTC
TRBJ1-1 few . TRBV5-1 CASSLTRSGNTEAFF TGCGCCAGCAGCTTAACAAGGTCAGGTAACACTGAAGCTTTCTTT
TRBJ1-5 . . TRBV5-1 CASSLEGVSNQPQHF TGCGCCAGCAGCTTGGAGGGGGTCAGCAATCAGCCCCAGCATTTT
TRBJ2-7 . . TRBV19 CASSTQILGYEQYF TGTGCCAGTAGTACCCAGATACTAGGCTACGAGCAGTACTTC
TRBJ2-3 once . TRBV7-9 CASSLQGGFTDTQYF TGTGCCAGCAGCTTACAGGGGGGTTTCACAGATACGCAGTATTTT
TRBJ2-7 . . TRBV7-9 CASSFYGTLGDEQYF TGTGCCAGCAGCTTTTACGGGACTCTTGGCGACGAGCAGTACTTC
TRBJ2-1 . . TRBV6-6 CASSYGQARDEQFF TGTGCCAGCAGTTACGGCCAGGCCAGGGATGAGCAGTTCTTC
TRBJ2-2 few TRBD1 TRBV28 CASSVTGDGGELFF TGTGCCAGCAGTGTCACAGGGGATGGCGGGGAGCTGTTTTTT
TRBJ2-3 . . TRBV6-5 CASSSRTDTQYF TGTGCCAGCAGTTCTCGCACAGATACGCAGTATTTT
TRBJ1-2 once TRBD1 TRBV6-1 CASSEAAQGIYGYTF TGTGCCAGCAGTGAAGCGGCACAGGGGATCTATGGCTACACCTTC
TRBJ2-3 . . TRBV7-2 CASTFSGSTDTQYF TGTGCCAGCACCTTTAGCGGAAGCACAGATACGCAGTATTTT
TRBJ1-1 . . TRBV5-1 CASSLTRMNTEAFF TGCGCCAGCAGCCTAACGCGTATGAACACTGAAGCTTTCTTT
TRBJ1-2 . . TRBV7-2 CASSAEGLGYGYTF TGTGCCAGCAGCGCCGAGGGTTTGGGCTATGGCTACACCTTC
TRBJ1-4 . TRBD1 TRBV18 CASSPARGYEKLFF TGTGCCAGCTCACCGGCCAGGGGGTATGAAAAACTGTTTTTT
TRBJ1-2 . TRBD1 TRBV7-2 CASSTQTGGGYGYTF TGTGCCAGCAGCACCCAAACAGGGGGAGGGTATGGCTACACCTTC
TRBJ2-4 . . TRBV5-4 CASSLGFRGDIQYF TGTGCCAGCAGCTTAGGGTTCCGCGGGGACATTCAGTACTTC
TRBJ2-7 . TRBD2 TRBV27 CASSLALGGAYEQYF TGTGCCAGCAGTTTGGCACTGGGAGGGGCCTACGAGCAGTACTTC
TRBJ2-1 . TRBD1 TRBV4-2 CASSQTGPGQGNNEQFF TGTGCCAGCAGCCAGACTGGACCGGGACAGGGGAACAATGAGCAGTTCTTC
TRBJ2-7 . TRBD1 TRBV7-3 CASSLAGTGFHEQYF TGTGCCAGCAGCCTTGCCGGGACAGGGTTTCACGAGCAGTACTTC
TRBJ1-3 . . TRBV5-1 CASSLGRVGSVGGNTIYF TGCGCCAGCAGCTTGGGTAGGGTCGGGAGCGTCGGAGGAAACACCATATATTTT
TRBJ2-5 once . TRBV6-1 CASIGSQETQYF TGTGCCAGCATCGGGAGCCAAGAGACCCAGTACTTC
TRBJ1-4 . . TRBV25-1 CASGEGERKLFF TGTGCCAGCGGGGAGGGTGAAAGAAAACTGTTTTTT
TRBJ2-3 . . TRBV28 CASSLEYSSTDTQYF TGTGCCAGCAGTTTAGAGTATAGCTCCACAGATACGCAGTATTTT
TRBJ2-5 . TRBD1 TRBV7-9 CASTQTGRQETQYF TGTGCCAGCACCCAGACAGGGCGTCAAGAGACCCAGTACTTC
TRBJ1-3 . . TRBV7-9 CASSLGEAGNTIYF TGTGCCAGCAGCTTAGGCGAGGCTGGAAACACCATATATTTT
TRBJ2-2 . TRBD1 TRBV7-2 CASSLDRVNSGELFF TGTGCCAGCAGTCTCGACAGGGTGAACAGCGGGGAGCTGTTTTTT
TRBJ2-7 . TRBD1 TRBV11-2 CASSFNRGSTYEQYF TGTGCCAGCAGCTTTAACAGGGGGTCGACCTACGAGCAGTACTTC
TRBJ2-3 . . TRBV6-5 CASSKQGPDTQYF TGTGCCAGCAGTAAACAGGGTCCAGATACGCAGTATTTT
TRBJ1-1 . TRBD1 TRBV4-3 CASRPDRVENTEAFF TGCGCCAGCAGACCGGACAGGGTTGAGAACACTGAAGCTTTCTTT
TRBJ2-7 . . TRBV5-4 CASSPGVSSYEQYF TGTGCCAGCAGCCCGGGAGTAAGCTCCTACGAGCAGTACTTC
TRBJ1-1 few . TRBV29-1 CSVEEQENTEAFF TGCAGCGTTGAAGAACAAGAGAACACTGAAGCTTTCTTT
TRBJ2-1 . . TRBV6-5 CASSYGRGGRNEQFF TGTGCCAGCAGTTATGGGAGGGGGGGGCGAAATGAGCAGTTCTTC
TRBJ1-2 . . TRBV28 CASSLSPTRPNYGYTF TGTGCCAGCAGTTTATCCCCGACACGACCTAACTATGGCTACACCTTC
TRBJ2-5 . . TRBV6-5 CASSSYRIEETQYF TGTGCCAGCAGTTCTTACAGGATAGAAGAGACCCAGTACTTC
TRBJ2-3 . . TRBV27 CASSLNRVTDTQYF TGTGCCAGCAGTTTAAACAGGGTCACAGATACGCAGTATTTT